The 16 T cell receptor beta chains in this list originate from one sample, sequenced in a study of control samples from healthy donors and cancer patients. The method was immunoSEQ multiplex PCR; TCRdb's version includes in-frame clones alone and lacks a portion of them. The repertoire holds roughly 200,000 clones, with approximately 92% as singletons. The specimen sequenced was blood. Receptors originate from a man younger than 35 in good health.

The rearrangement uses TRBV5-6 and TRBJ1-4; 10 bases match TRBD1. CDR1 is SGHDT, CDR2 YYEEEE, per germline. This CDR3 has 18 amino acids. V lost 3 bases and J lost 1; bases outside the gene matches: 9. CDR3 DNA: TGTGCCAGCAGCTCCCGGGACAGGGGTGGTGGAACTAATGAAAAACTGTTTTTT. Its translation is CASSSRDRGGGTNEKLFF. The variable domain in full, with the rest retrieved from reference TRBV5-6 and TRBJ1-4, is DAGVTQSPTHLIKTRGQQVTLRCSPKSGHDTVSWYQQALGQGPQFIFQYYEEEERQRGNFPDRFSGHQFPNYSSELNVNALLLGDSALYLCASSSRDRGGGTNEKLFFGSGTQLSVL.

V is TRBV18 and J is TRBJ1-3, with TRBD1 matching over 7 bases. The CDR3 is 16 amino acids. V lost 6 bases and J lost 4; bases outside the gene matches: 12. The germline gives CDR1 KGHSH, CDR2 LQKENI. CDR3 bases: TGTGCCAGCTCCCAGGACAGGCTACAGGCGGGAAACACCATATATTTT. It encodes CASSQDRLQAGNTIYF.

The V gene is TRBV7-8, the J gene TRBJ1-1; D is ambiguous. V lost 1 base and J lost 5, with 14 bases in between. Germline V lookup: CDR1 SGHVS, CDR2 FQNEAQ. This CDR3 has 15 amino acids. The CDR3 nucleotides read TGTGCCAGCAGCTTAGTCGGTCTTGGGCATACTGAAGCTTTCTTT. This codes for CASSLVGLGHTEAFF. Full variable domain (rest looked up from reference TRBV7-8 and TRBJ1-1): GAGVSQSPRYKVAKRGQDVALRCDPISGHVSLFWYQQALGQGPEFLTYFQNEAQLDKSGLPSDRFFAERPEGSVSTLKIQRTQQEDSAVYLCASSLVGLGHTEAFFGQGTRLTVV.

The chain couples TRBV15 to TRBJ2-4, with 11 positions matching TRBD2. CDR1 is LNHNV, CDR2 YYDKDF, per germline (reference sequence). This CDR3 region has 19 residues. After removal of 3 bases from V and 6 bases from J, the junction contained 16 bases not matched to a gene. CDR3 sequence reads: CATSSRRVVAGGRGNIQYF. In DNA, the CDR3 is TGTGCCACCAGCAGTAGGCGGGTGGTAGCGGGGGGGCGCGGAAACATTCAGTACTTC. Full variable domain (missing parts from reference TRBV15 and TRBJ2-4): DAMVIQNPRYQVTQFGKPVTLSCSQTLNHNVMYWYQQKSSQAPKLLFHYYDKDFNNEADTPDNFQSRRPNTSFCFLDIRSPGLGDTAMYLCATSSRRVVAGGRGNIQYFGAGTRLSVL.

This sequence joins TRBV6-6 and TRBJ2-2; tentative D call: TRBD2 (5 bases). The CDR3 runs to 16 residues. Per germline, CDR1 MNHNY and CDR2 SVGAGI (reference sequence). V lost 5 bases, J lost 0 bases, and 13 bases lay in between. Here the CDR3 reads CASSRGSRANTGELFF. For the CDR3, the DNA is TGTGCCAGCAGTCGAGGGAGCCGCGCGAACACCGGGGAGCTGTTTTTT.

V and J are TRBV2 and TRBJ2-7; the match to TRBD1 covers 12 bases. V trimming: 7 bases; J trimming: 1 base; junction bases outside the gene matches: 11. Per germline, CDR1 SNHLY and CDR2 FYNNEI. The CDR3 spans 17 residues. The CDR3 protein is CASTSGTGGIRSYEQYF. The DNA for the CDR3 is TGTGCCAGCACCTCCGGGACAGGGGGCATTAGGTCCTACGAGCAGTACTTC.

This chain uses TRBV30 with TRBJ1-2; D uncertain. The CDR3 runs to 13 residues. The V gene's germline CDR1 is GTSNPN and CDR2 SVGIG (reference sequence). The V end lost 5 bases, the J end lost 6 bases, and 16 bases lay between the germline ends. The CDR3 loop is CAWGLGVNDGYTF. The CDR3 DNA follows: TGTGCCTGGGGCCTGGGAGTAAACGATGGCTACACCTTC. Complete variable domain (other parts from reference TRBV30 and TRBJ1-2): SQTIHQWPATLVQPVGSPLSLECTVEGTSNPNLYWYRQAAGRGLQLLFYSVGIGQISSEVPQNLSASRPQDRQFILSSKKLLLSDSGFYLCAWGLGVNDGYTFGSGTRLTVV.

V usage is TRBV24-1 and J usage is TRBJ2-1; the D gene is possibly TRBD1 (6 bases). Germline V CDR1 and CDR2: KGHDR, SFDVKD. Trimming left V 4 bases short and J 0 bases short, with 12 bases between. CDR3 length: 16 amino acids. CDR3 loop: CATSETGPSSYNEQFF. The DNA for the CDR3 is TGTGCCACCAGTGAGACAGGTCCCAGCTCCTACAATGAGCAGTTCTTC.

V and J are TRBV5-6 and TRBJ2-5, with D possibly being TRBD1 (6 bases). Trimming pared 7 bases from V and 5 bases from J, leaving 15 bases between. CDR1 is SGHDT, CDR2 YYEEEE, per germline. There are 13 residues in the CDR3. The CDR3 protein is CASHRVGEETQYF. In DNA, the CDR3 is TGTGCCAGCCACAGGGTGGGTGAGGAGACCCAGTACTTC.

J is TRBJ1-1 and V is TRBV2, with TRBD1 matching over 7 bases. This CDR3 region has 13 residues. Germline CDR1 and CDR2: SNHLY and FYNNEI. V was clipped by 6 bases and J by 5 bases; unmatched bases: 6. In DNA form, the CDR3 reads TGTGCCAGCAGATGGCAGGGGGGGACTGAAGCTTTCTTT. Translating it yields CASRWQGGTEAFF.

The chain joins TRBV19 to TRBJ1-2, with 8 nucleotides matching TRBD1. This CDR3 spans 13 amino acids. CDR1 and CDR2 from the germline V gene are LNHDA and SQIVND (reference sequence). With 9 bases clipped from V and 5 bases from J, the junction kept 8 bases outside the gene matches. CDR3: CASRTGSTYGYTF. The CDR3 DNA is TGTGCCAGCCGGACAGGGTCAACTTATGGCTACACCTTC.

DNA of the CDR3: TGTGCCAGCAGTCTAACGTTCACCGGGGAGCTGTTTTTT. The encoded protein is CASSLTFTGELFF. V usage is TRBV6-5 and J usage is TRBJ2-2, with no clear D. Germline-derived CDR1 and CDR2 are MNHEY and SVGAGI. This CDR3 is 13 amino acids long. The V end was cut by 5 bases, the J end by 4 bases, with 8 bases between.

The chain employs TRBV10-3 and TRBJ1-2, with 11 nucleotides matching TRBD1. Germline V gene lookup returns CDR1 ENHRY and CDR2 SYGVKD. Trimming at V came to 2 bases and at J to 4 bases, leaving 12 bases not matched to a gene. The CDR3 sequence is 18 residues long. The CDR3 sequence: CAISEPSGTGGNGYGYTF. The CDR3 nucleotides read TGTGCCATCAGTGAGCCTTCCGGGACAGGGGGAAACGGCTATGGCTACACCTTC.

As concerns this clone: Other DNA sequences in this specimen translate into the identical CDR3. The V call is TRBV20-1, the J call TRBJ1-1; possibly TRBD1 for D (5 bases). Trimming removed 3 bases at V and 5 bases at J, with 7 bases between. CDR1 is DFQATT and CDR2 is SNEGSKA in the germline V gene (reference sequence). This CDR3 is built from 11 residues. The CDR3 DNA follows: TGCAGTGCTAGGGGGGGAACTGAAGCTTTCTTT. This codes for CSARGGTEAFF.

The V call is TRBV5-1, the J call TRBJ2-2, with D uncertain. Between the trimmed V and J ends, which lost 3 bases and 1 base, there was a span of 7 bases. The germline V gene encodes CDR1 SGHRS and CDR2 YFSETQ. CDR3 length equals 14 residues. CDR3 sequence reads: CASSSTGNTGELFF. CDR3 coding DNA: TGCGCCAGCAGCTCGACTGGGAACACCGGGGAGCTGTTTTTT.

The genes are TRBV5-1 and TRBJ2-7, with D perhaps being TRBD1 or TRBD2 (5 bases each). The germline V gene has CDR1 SGHRS and CDR2 YFSETQ. V lost 5 bases to trimming and J lost 2 bases, with 14 bases between them. The CDR3 has 14 residues. For the CDR3, the DNA is TGCGCCAGCAGTTCTACCGGGACCACCTACGAGCAGTACTTC. Translated: CASSSTGTTYEQYF.